These 30 T cell receptor beta chains came from one sample sequenced in a study of cytomegalovirus exposure and HLA in healthy donors. Measured with immunoSEQ multiplex PCR; TCRdb has only the in-frame clones, and not every one. The table lists 250,000 to 350,000 clones, roughly nine tenths of them singletons. The source material was PBMCs. The source is a woman between 25 and 40 years old in good health and CMV-seropositive.

The chain's CDR3 is CASSRGQGGNTGELFF. Here the CDR3 DNA reads TGCGCCAGCAGCCGCGGTCAGGGTGGGAACACCGGGGAGCTGTTTTTT. V and J are TRBV4-3 and TRBJ2-2, with D possibly matching TRBD1 (5 bases). The CDR3 loop spans 16 amino acids. Trimming stripped 4 bases from V and 1 base from J, with 13 bases between. Germline CDR1 reads LGHNA; CDR2 reads YSLEER.

The chain uses TRBV7-2 and TRBJ1-2; the D gene is possibly TRBD1 (5 bases). The CDR3 spans 15 residues. Germline lookup yields CDR1 SGHTA and CDR2 FQGNSA. Trimming left V 1 base short and J 2 bases short, with 11 bases between. The CDR3 is CASSLGGDGNYGYTF. In nucleotides, the CDR3 is TGTGCCAGCAGCTTAGGGGGGGACGGGAACTATGGCTACACCTTC.

This chain links TRBV4-3 with TRBJ2-1; unclear D gene. Germline V gene sequence: CDR1 LGHNA, CDR2 YSLEER. The CDR3 has 11 amino acids. V gave up 4 bases and J gave up 10 bases, with 8 bases separating them. CDR3 DNA: TGCGCCAGCAGCCGACATGGAGAGCAGTTCTTC. It translates to CASSRHGEQFF.

The chain is built from TRBV5-6 and TRBJ2-7; 8 nucleotides match TRBD1. CDR1 and CDR2 from the germline V gene are SGHDT and YYEEEE. With 4 bases clipped from V and 1 base from J, the junction kept 10 bases outside the gene matches. The CDR3 consists of 16 residues. CDR3 loop: CASSPDLGQGSYEQYF. In nucleotides, the CDR3 is TGTGCCAGCAGCCCGGACTTAGGACAGGGTTCCTACGAGCAGTACTTC.

This clone showed up just once. The genes are TRBV18 and TRBJ1-2; D remains unclear. The ends were cut back, 2 bases at V and 4 bases at J, with 11 bases in the middle. The CDR3 is 14 amino acids. The V gene's germline CDR1 is KGHSH and CDR2 LQKENI. The CDR3 loop is CASSPEWASYGYTF. The CDR3 region has the DNA TGTGCCAGCTCACCAGAGTGGGCTTCCTATGGCTACACCTTC.

The chain is built from TRBV5-6 and TRBJ2-7; 7 nucleotides align to TRBD1. Germline V gives CDR1 SGHDT, CDR2 YYEEEE. Losses at the gene ends were 4 bases for V and 2 bases for J; bases not matched to a gene: 3. This CDR3 comprises 13 residues. CDR3 DNA sequence: TGTGCCAGCAGCACCGGGACAGCCTACGAGCAGTACTTC. Translating gives CASSTGTAYEQYF.

The rearrangement links TRBV27 to TRBJ2-1; tentatively, D is TRBD1 or TRBD2 (5 bases each). V was trimmed by 0 bases and J by 10 bases, leaving 10 bases between them. Germline V CDR1 and CDR2: MNHEY, SMNVEV (reference sequence). The CDR3 sequence is 13 residues long. Here the CDR3 reads CASSLSGGIEQFF. In nucleotides, the CDR3 is TGTGCCAGCAGTTTATCTGGGGGAATAGAGCAGTTCTTC.

V is TRBV6-5 and J is TRBJ2-1; 7 bases map to TRBD2. CDR1 MNHEY and CDR2 SVGAGI come from the germline V gene. The V gene end was trimmed by 7 bases and the J gene end by 9 bases; junction bases not matched to a gene: 15. This CDR3 contains 15 residues. The CDR3: CASTYLGGVFSEQFF. The CDR3 coding sequence is TGTGCCAGCACCTATTTGGGGGGGGTTTTCAGTGAGCAGTTCTTC.

The chain employs TRBV30 and TRBJ2-2, with D possibly being TRBD1 (6 bases). The CDR3 sequence is 15 residues long. V was cut by 1 base and J by 6 bases, with 15 bases left in between. From germline, CDR1 is GTSNPN and CDR2 SVGIG (reference sequence). CDR3 bases: TGTGCCTGGAGTGCCTACAGGGTTCGGGCCGGGGAGCTGTTTTTT. Translated: CAWSAYRVRAGELFF.

This rearrangement joins TRBV6-5 to TRBJ1-2; perhaps TRBD1 as D (6 bases). Germline CDR1 and CDR2: MNHEY and SVGAGI. The CDR3 has 13 amino acids. V was shortened by 7 bases and J by 1 base, with 10 bases between the two germline ends. CDR3 in DNA: TGTGCCAGCACGAGGGGGAGTAACTATGGCTACACCTTC. It is translated as CASTRGSNYGYTF.

The J gene is TRBJ1-6, the V gene TRBV2, with 7 bases lining up with TRBD1. With 3 bases clipped from V and 3 bases from J, the junction kept 11 bases outside the gene matches. The CDR3 has 18 residues. In germline, CDR1 is SNHLY, CDR2 FYNNEI. The CDR3 sequence is CASSDPGTDSHYNSPLHF. DNA of the CDR3: TGTGCCAGCAGTGACCCTGGGACAGACAGCCACTATAATTCACCCCTCCACTTT. The variable domain in full, completed from reference TRBV2 and TRBJ1-6, reads EPEVTQTPSHQVTQMGQEVILRCVPISNHLYFYWYRQILGQKVEFLVSFYNNEISEKSEIFDDQFSVERPDGSNFTLKIRSTKLEDSAMYFCASSDPGTDSHYNSPLHFGNGTRLTVT.

This rearrangement joins TRBV15 to TRBJ1-5; D uncertain. CDR1 and CDR2 (germline): LNHNV, YYDKDF (reference sequence). This CDR3 is 13 amino acids long. Trimming stripped 2 bases from V and 0 bases from J, with 2 bases between. CDR3 bases: TGTGCCACCAGCAGATTTAGCAATCAGCCCCAGCATTTT. Encoded protein: CATSRFSNQPQHF.

This clone has ten or more counts. This sequence joins TRBV11-2 and TRBJ1-3; TRBD1 might be the D (6 bases). The CDR3 runs 15 residues. Trimming shortened V by 6 bases and J by 0 bases, and 12 bases separated the two germline ends. Germline CDR1 is SGHAT and CDR2 is FQNNGV. The CDR3, as DNA: TGTGCCAGCAGTTTACAGGGAGACTCTGGAAACACCATATATTTT. As protein: CASSLQGDSGNTIYF.

This chain uses TRBV7-2 with TRBJ2-6, with D unclear. V was shortened by 1 base and J by 3 bases, with 1 base between the two germline ends. Germline CDR1 is SGHTA and CDR2 is FQGNSA. The CDR3 loop spans 13 amino acids. The CDR3 sequence is CASSLVGANVLTF. CDR3 coding DNA: TGTGCCAGCAGCTTAGTTGGGGCCAACGTCCTGACTTTC.

V and J are TRBV6-5 and TRBJ2-7; 7 bases are shared with TRBD2. The V gene end was trimmed by 0 bases and the J gene end by 0 bases; junction bases not matched to a gene: 5. The CDR3 extends over 16 amino acids. From germline, CDR1 is MNHEY and CDR2 SVGAGI. CDR3 sequence (DNA): TGTGCCAGCAGTTACTCTCTGGCGGGGGACTCCTACGAGCAGTACTTC. This translates into CASSYSLAGDSYEQYF.

This sequence joins TRBV28 and TRBJ2-2; TRBD2 might be the D (7 bases). The CDR3 has 20 amino acids. Trimming left V 3 bases short and J 4 bases short, with 27 bases between. Germline V lookup: CDR1 MDHEN, CDR2 SYDVKM. The CDR3 DNA follows: TGTGCCAGCAGTTTTGGTCCGACGGGCGGGGGCCTCTGGGGCACCGGGGAGCTGTTTTTT. This encodes CASSFGPTGGGLWGTGELFF.

The rearrangement uses TRBV6-1 and TRBJ1-5, with a weak D call TRBD1 (6 bases). The CDR3 is 16 amino acids. The V end was cut by 4 bases, the J end by 1 base, with 14 bases between. The germline CDR1 and CDR2 sequences are MNHNS and SASEGT. The CDR3, as DNA: TGTGCCAGCAGTGGAGGGCAGGGGATAAGCAATCAGCCCCAGCATTTT. It is translated as CASSGGQGISNQPQHF.

In DNA, the CDR3 is TGTGCCAGCAGACGTGACTATGGCTACACCTTC. Amino acid sequence: CASRRDYGYTF. The V gene is TRBV6-5, the J gene TRBJ1-2; D gene uncertain. CDR1 MNHEY and CDR2 SVGAGI come from the germline V gene. This CDR3 contains 11 residues. V lost 6 bases, J lost 3 bases, and 5 bases lay in between.

The genes are TRBV6-1 and TRBJ2-1; D remains ambiguous. V lost 3 bases and J lost 9, with 9 bases in between. The CDR3 covers 12 residues. The germline V gene has CDR1 MNHNS and CDR2 SASEGT. The CDR3: CASSDGQIEQFF. CDR3 in DNA: TGTGCCAGCAGTGATGGGCAGATTGAGCAGTTCTTC.

The chain carries TRBV9 and TRBJ2-3, with unresolved D. Trimming removed 0 bases at V and 2 bases at J, with 7 bases between. Per germline, CDR1 SGDLS and CDR2 YYNGEE. The CDR3 has 14 amino acids. CDR3 protein: CASSVGVLTDTQYF. As DNA, the CDR3 is TGTGCCAGCAGCGTAGGAGTCCTCACAGATACGCAGTATTTT.

V and J are TRBV4-1 and TRBJ1-4, with 9 bases identical to TRBD1. V dropped 1 base and J dropped 8; count of bases not matched to a gene: 8. Per the germline V gene, CDR1 is MGHRA and CDR2 is YSYEKL. The CDR3 sequence is 16 residues long. CDR3 loop: CASSQGDRAREEKLFF. The DNA for the CDR3 is TGCGCCAGCAGCCAAGGGGACAGGGCCCGTGAGGAAAAACTGTTTTTT.

In this sample, this clone turned up once. This chain links TRBV27 with TRBJ2-2; 7 bases agree with TRBD2. The germline gives CDR1 MNHEY, CDR2 SMNVEV (reference sequence). V dropped 2 bases and J dropped 6; count of bases not matched to a gene: 9. The CDR3 loop spans 16 amino acids. CDR3 DNA sequence: TGTGCCAGCAGTTTACTAACGGGGGGTCTGGCCGGGGAGCTGTTTTTT. As protein: CASSLLTGGLAGELFF.

The rearrangement uses TRBV9 and TRBJ2-1; TRBD2 is a possible D gene (7 bases). The V end lost 4 bases, the J end lost 7 bases, and 18 bases lay between the germline ends. The CDR3 has 15 residues. Germline V CDR1 and CDR2: SGDLS, YYNGEE. The CDR3 reads CASSPGRGGWNEQFF. CDR3 nucleotide sequence: TGTGCCAGCAGCCCCGGAAGGGGGGGATGGAATGAGCAGTTCTTC.

The rearrangement links TRBV6-4 to TRBJ2-5; no firm D call. Trimming left V 8 bases short and J 2 bases short, with 12 bases between. The CDR3 totals 13 residues. Germline V lookup: CDR1 MRHNA, CDR2 SNTAGT. Written as DNA, the CDR3 is TGTGCCAGCGAGAGACTCATTCAAGAGACCCAGTACTTC. Its protein product is CASERLIQETQYF.

The chain joins TRBV7-9 to TRBJ2-7; D possibly corresponds to TRBD1 (6 bases). V was pared by 5 bases and J by 4 bases, with 15 bases between. The germline gives CDR1 SEHNR, CDR2 FQNEAQ (reference sequence). The CDR3 length is 14 residues. The chain's CDR3 is CASSHNRDRYEQYF. DNA for the CDR3: TGTGCCAGCAGCCACAACAGGGATCGGTACGAGCAGTACTTC.

V usage is TRBV2 and J usage is TRBJ1-1, with 9 bases lining up with TRBD1. CDR3 length equals 13 residues. Germline lookup yields CDR1 SNHLY and CDR2 FYNNEI. With 8 bases clipped from V and 7 bases from J, the junction kept 8 bases outside the gene matches. CDR3 coding DNA: TGTGCCAGCTGGGGACAGGGTGGCCGTGAAGCTTTCTTT. The encoded protein is CASWGQGGREAFF.

The V call is TRBV4-1, the J call TRBJ2-1, with 7 positions matching TRBD1. The CDR3 totals 17 residues. Germline trimming cut 0 bases from V and 1 base from J; bases unmatched to any gene: 6. From germline, CDR1 is MGHRA and CDR2 YSYEKL. The CDR3 loop is CASSQDALGQSYNEQFF. CDR3 in DNA: TGCGCCAGCAGCCAAGATGCCCTGGGACAGTCCTACAATGAGCAGTTCTTC.

The rearrangement joins TRBV2 to TRBJ2-1; no firm D call. Deletions cut 8 bases from V and 6 bases from J, with 8 bases between. Germline-derived CDR1 and CDR2 are SNHLY and FYNNEI. This CDR3 has 11 residues. CDR3 sequence (DNA): TGTGCCAGCCAGAACCGCAATGAGCAGTTCTTC. This translates into CASQNRNEQFF.

The V call is TRBV29-1, the J call TRBJ1-2; D gene ambiguous. V dropped 4 bases and J dropped 1 base, with 7 bases sitting between them. Germline V gives CDR1 SQVTM, CDR2 ANQGSEA. The CDR3 contains 12 residues. The CDR3 coding sequence is TGCAGCGTTGTGCGGGGTAACTATGGCTACACCTTC. Its protein product is CSVVRGNYGYTF. Combining the CDR3 with reference TRBV29-1 and TRBJ1-2 gives the whole variable domain SAVISQKPSRDICQRGTSLTIQCQVDSQVTMMFWYRQQPGQSLTLIATANQGSEATYESGFVIDKFPISRPNLTFSTLTVSNMSPEDSSIYLCSVVRGNYGYTFGSGTRLTVV.

V gene TRBV25-1 combines with J gene TRBJ2-1, with D possibly TRBD1 on 5 matching bases. V was cut by 9 bases and J by 3 bases, with 9 bases left in between. This CDR3 is 12 amino acids long. Per the germline V gene, CDR1 is MGHDK and CDR2 is SYGVNS. In DNA, the CDR3 is TGTGCCAGAGCAGGGATCTACAATGAGCAGTTCTTC. Translated, it gives CARAGIYNEQFF.